The subject of this entry is one T cell receptor (beta chain). Its antigen is not known. TCRdb's copy holds only in-frame clones and misses some; the assay was immunoSEQ multiplex PCR. The repertoire holds about 13,000 clones, with under 70% as singletons. Germline trimming cut 6 bases from V and 4 bases from J; bases unmatched to any gene: 2. The CDR3 extends over 14 amino acids. In germline, CDR1 is MNHEY, CDR2 SMNVEV (reference sequence). The data are from a study of tumor-infiltrating lymphocytes in localized non-small cell lung cancer. Study overall: Each patient gave resected tumor and non-adjacent uninvolved lung tissue.

Study-level findings and limits: IM1 and IM2 tumors showed no difference in T-cell fraction.

Specimen: lung tumor tissue. This clonotype was obtained from a human donor with non-small cell lung cancer. This chain connects TRBV27 to TRBJ2-1, with TRBD1 matching over 11 bases. CDR3 DNA sequence: TGTGCCAGCAGGGGACAGGGGGTTTACAATGAGCAGTTCTTC. Protein product: CASRGQGVYNEQFF.